This T cell receptor (beta chain) was obtained from a study of blood T cell repertoires in COVID-19. Study information: Acute and convalescent COVID-19 specimens originated in the United States, Italy and Spain. Sources were T cells, B-cell-depleted T cells, or PBMCs; the material itself was cDNA or gDNA.

There are 17 residues in the CDR3. From germline, CDR1 is MNHNS and CDR2 SASEGT. V lost 0 bases to trimming and J lost 0 bases, with 12 bases between them. Authors' analysis steps: It was from reference gene primer amplification that nucleated cell counts were estimated. Clones were read by immunoSEQ multiplex PCR, and TCRdb kept only the in-frame ones, dropping some. V, J and clone size were drawn from that table, and D and trimming were deduced from the DNA. The table includes under 250,000 clones, around nine tenths detected once. The sequenced material came from peripheral blood. The rearrangement uses TRBV6-1 and TRBJ1-3; D remains ambiguous. The sequence was obtained from an older woman with acute or convalescent COVID-19. The CDR3: CASSEAVSFYSGNTIYF. CDR3 DNA: TGTGCCAGCAGTGAAGCGGTGTCTTTCTACTCTGGAAACACCATATATTTT.